Listed below are T cell receptor beta chains from one sample, sequenced in a study of OX40 agonist ivuxolimab in advanced cancers. The data were produced by immunoSEQ multiplex PCR, yet TCRdb's version contains in-frame clones alone and is incomplete. The sample includes tens of thousands of clones, approximately 92% of them seen just once. Sample: CD4+ or CD8+ T cells sorted from blood, taken in a trial of the OX40 agonist ivuxolimab. Receptor source: an adult with an advanced solid tumor such as melanoma, head and neck, liver or kidney cancer. Both conserved end residues are trimmed from each CDR3. D genes are given only for firm matches.

v_call cdr3_length d_call cdr3_aa
TRBV27 17 . ASSLSINPVGLQNTEAF
TRBV4-1 13 . ASSQDTGMGQPQH
TRBV27 12 TRBD1 ASSLQGAGQPQH
TRBV9 14 TRBD1 ASSGDPGQGHYGYT
TRBV6-5 14 TRBD1 ASSFSRGQVAYEQY
TRBV27 11 . ASSFHSTREQF
TRBV4-3 11 . ASSQGGFTEAF
TRBV10-2 12 . ASSGPDTLQPQH
TRBV11-2 9 . ASSLNTEAF
TRBV18 15 TRBD2 ASSPGLAEAVQETQY
TRBV27 12 TRBD2 ASSFSGGSYEQY
TRBV10-2 10 . ASSEGNTEAF
TRBV6-1 12 . ASSEGLDLNGYT
TRBV6-5 13 TRBD1 ASSYRTGEIYGYT
TRBV18 15 TRBD1 ASSPPFGDRAQETQY
TRBV5-6 13 TRBD2 ASSLVGTSSVEQY
TRBV7-9 12 . ASSHIDAVYGYT
TRBV6-5 13 . ASSYEPISYNEQF
TRBV15 14 . ATSREVTGSYNEQF
TRBV29-1 14 TRBD1 SVVWGQGANTGELF
TRBV6-1 13 TRBD1 ASSEGKGASQPQH
TRBV7-9 12 . ASSPDRPYYEQY
TRBV6-5 10 . ASRRDHNEQF
TRBV18 13 . ASSPRMDSNTEAF
TRBV7-9 12 . ASSQDRAIDEAF
TRBV6-1 13 . ASSGMDGSSYEQY
TRBV6-6 14 TRBD2 ASSTGTAGKFGEQY